This T cell receptor beta chain was identified during a study of identical twins' blood T cells. Findings and limits, study-wide: Twins shared more top CDR3 clonotypes than unrelated donors did.

V lost 6 bases, J lost 11 bases, and 16 bases stayed unmatched. CDR1 is SGHDT and CDR2 is YYEEEE in the germline V gene. The CDR3 covers 14 residues. Concerning this clonotype itself: What it binds is unknown.

Six healthy women, forming three identical twin pairs, donated samples. One entry per CDR3 protein, called by TCRdb with MiXCR from the 5' RACE reads. The profile covers roughly 340,000 distinct CDR3 sequences, with over 25% appearing a single time and approximately 6.6% taken by the ten largest. The sequence was collected from a woman aged 18-49 years in good health. The sequencing sample was made of PBMCs. The chain has TRBV5-6 and TRBJ1-1, with 7 bases lining up with TRBD1. CDR3 in amino acids: CASNFGETGLVAFF. CDR3 nucleotide sequence: TGTGCCAGCAACTTCGGGGAGACAGGGCTGGTGGCTTTCTTT.